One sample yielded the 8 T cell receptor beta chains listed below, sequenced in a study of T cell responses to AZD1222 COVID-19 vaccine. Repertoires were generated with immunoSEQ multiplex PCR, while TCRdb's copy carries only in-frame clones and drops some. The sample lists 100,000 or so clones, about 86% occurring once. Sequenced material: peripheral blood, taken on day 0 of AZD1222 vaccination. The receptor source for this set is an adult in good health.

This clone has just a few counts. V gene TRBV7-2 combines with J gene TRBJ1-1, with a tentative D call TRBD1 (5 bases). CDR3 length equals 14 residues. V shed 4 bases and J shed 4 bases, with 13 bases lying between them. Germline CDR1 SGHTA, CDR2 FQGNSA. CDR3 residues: CASSSGVGTTEAFF. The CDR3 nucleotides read TGTGCCAGCAGCTCCGGGGTAGGGACCACTGAAGCTTTCTTT.

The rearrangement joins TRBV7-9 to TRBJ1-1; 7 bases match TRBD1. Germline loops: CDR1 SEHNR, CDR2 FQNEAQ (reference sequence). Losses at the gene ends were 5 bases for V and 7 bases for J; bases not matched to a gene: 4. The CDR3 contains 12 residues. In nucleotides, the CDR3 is TGTGCCAGCAGCCTAGGACAGGATGAAGCTTTCTTT. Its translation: CASSLGQDEAFF.

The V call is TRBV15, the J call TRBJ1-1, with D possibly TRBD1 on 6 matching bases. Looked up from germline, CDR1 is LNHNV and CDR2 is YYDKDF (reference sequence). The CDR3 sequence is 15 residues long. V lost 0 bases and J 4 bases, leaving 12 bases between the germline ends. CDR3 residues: CATSRETGWITEAFF. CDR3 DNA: TGTGCCACCAGCAGAGAAACAGGGTGGATCACTGAAGCTTTCTTT.

The CDR3, as DNA: TGCGCCAGCAGCTTGGGAGGGACGAGCAATCAGCCCCAGCATTTT. Its translation: CASSLGGTSNQPQHF. The V gene is TRBV5-1, the J gene TRBJ1-5; D is possibly TRBD1 (5 bases). Germline values: CDR1 SGHRS, CDR2 YFSETQ. V shed 0 bases and J shed 1 base, with 8 bases lying between them. This CDR3 region has 15 residues.

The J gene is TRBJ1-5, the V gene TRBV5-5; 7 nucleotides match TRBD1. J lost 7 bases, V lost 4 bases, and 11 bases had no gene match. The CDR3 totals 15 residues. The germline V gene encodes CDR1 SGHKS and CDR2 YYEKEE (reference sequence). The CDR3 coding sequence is TGTGCCAGCAGCCTCGCGGGGACAGAAGGGCAGCCCCAGCATTTT. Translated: CASSLAGTEGQPQHF.

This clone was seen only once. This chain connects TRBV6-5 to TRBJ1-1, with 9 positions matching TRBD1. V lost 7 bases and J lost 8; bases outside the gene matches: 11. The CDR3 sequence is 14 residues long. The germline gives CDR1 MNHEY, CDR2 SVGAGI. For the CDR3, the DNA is TGTGCCAGCAATCTAAACCGGGACAGGGCCGAAGCTTTCTTT. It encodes CASNLNRDRAEAFF.

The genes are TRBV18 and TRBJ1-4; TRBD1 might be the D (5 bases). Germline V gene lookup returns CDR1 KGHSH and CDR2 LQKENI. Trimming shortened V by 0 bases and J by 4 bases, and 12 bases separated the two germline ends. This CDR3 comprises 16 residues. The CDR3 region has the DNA TGTGCCAGCTCACCACCCGAGTCCAGGGTTAATGAAAAACTGTTTTTT. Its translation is CASSPPESRVNEKLFF.

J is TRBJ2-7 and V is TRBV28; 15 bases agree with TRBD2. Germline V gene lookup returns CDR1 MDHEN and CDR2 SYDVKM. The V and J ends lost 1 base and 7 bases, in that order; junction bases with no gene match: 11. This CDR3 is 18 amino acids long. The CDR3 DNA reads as TGTGCCAGCAGTTTATATCCAGGACTAGCGGGAGGGGGAAGGGAGCAGTACTTC. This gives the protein CASSLYPGLAGGGREQYF.